This T cell receptor (beta chain) was captured by sequencing in a study of identical twins. V trimming: 1 base; J trimming: 12 bases; junction bases outside the gene matches: 9. CDR1 and CDR2 from the germline V gene are MGHDK and SYGVNS. The CDR3 length is 14 residues. TCRdb re-called the 5' RACE reads with MiXCR, one entry per CDR3 protein. Of some 500,000 distinct CDR3 sequences in the sample, roughly 21% were seen once. The data were also submitted as part of a second study, on T cells expressing NK-cell markers.

Sequencing was done on a sample of CD4+ T cells sorted from blood. The clonotype comes from a woman aged 18-29 years in good health. The chain is built from TRBV25-1 and TRBJ2-1, with TRBD2 matching 7 bases. CDR3 region: CASSELGGGFGQFF. In DNA, the CDR3 is TGTGCCAGCAGTGAATTGGGGGGGGGTTTCGGGCAGTTCTTC.